This TCR beta chain came from a study of T cells in Graves' hyperthyroidism and ophthalmopathy. Template material for amplifying TCR beta CDR3 regions consisted of RNA transcripts. Researchers ran a first-round RT-PCR on the TCR CDR3 using the HTBI primer set. TCRdb reprocessed the multiplex PCR reads via MiXCR and lists one record per CDR3 protein. There are 540,000 or so distinct CDR3 sequences in the sample; roughly 50% occur only once, and 15% to 20% lies in the top ten. The source material was peripheral blood or thyroid tissue (not recorded which). This clonotype was sampled from an adult woman with Graves' disease, either hyperthyroidism or ophthalmopathy (not recorded which).

The CDR3 region has the DNA TGTGCCAGCGGCCGATCGAACACTGAAGCTTTCTTT. This codes for CASGRSNTEAFF. This rearrangement joins TRBV25-1 to TRBJ1-1, with D hard to call. The CDR3 is 12 amino acids. Trimming left V 8 bases short and J 1 base short, with 8 bases between. Looked up from germline, CDR1 is MGHDK and CDR2 is SYGVNS.